This T cell receptor beta chain was captured by sequencing in a study of T cell clusters in autoimmune cytopenias. Whole-study results and caveats: Primary autoimmune cytopenia patients appeared to lack physiological T cell clusters present in healthy donors. A dominant lymphoma-associated repertoire apparently masked the cluster-lack signature in secondary cytopenia versus chronic lymphocytic leukemia.

TRB was amplified from around 0.25 ug of peripheral blood genomic DNA per sample. Multiplex touch-down PCR amplified TRB using TRB-A and TRB-B pools in one tube. TCRdb re-called the multiplex PCR reads and shows each CDR3 protein once, DNA omitted. This listing includes under 8,500 distinct CDR3 sequences. Germline lookup yields CDR1 SGHNT and CDR2 YYREEE (reference sequence). The CDR3 loop spans 16 amino acids. According to its frequency, this clonotype is medium-sized. Its antigen is undetermined. This receptor was identified in a human donor with an autoimmune cytopenia or autoimmune hepatitis (not recorded which). V usage is TRBV5-4 and J usage is TRBJ2-3; the TRBD1 assignment by TCRdb is unverifiable without DNA. Sequenced input: peripheral blood. The CDR3 spells CASRPITGGGTYTQYF.